This passage covers 25 T cell receptor beta chains from one sample sequenced in a study of cytomegalovirus exposure and HLA in healthy donors. The primer mix had 60 Vbeta and 13 Jbeta primers. Method: immunoSEQ multiplex PCR; TCRdb's copy keeps in-frame clones and lacks some. This sample carries approximately 110,000 clones, around 74% of them seen once, and the ten largest clones take 4% to 4.5%. Sequencing used PBMCs. The source of these receptors is a woman aged 45-65 years in good health and CMV-seropositive.

This chain links TRBV7-2 with TRBJ2-5, with 8 bases aligning to TRBD2. CDR1 is SGHTA, CDR2 FQGNSA, per germline. Germline trimming cut 5 bases from V and 4 bases from J; bases unmatched to any gene: 9. The CDR3 spans 15 residues. CDR3 sequence (DNA): TGTGCCAGCAGCACAGGACCGGGACTAGGAGAGACCCAGTACTTC. This gives the protein CASSTGPGLGETQYF.

This chain connects TRBV9 to TRBJ2-1; 7 bases are a match to TRBD1. This CDR3 region has 15 residues. V was pared by 3 bases and J by 4 bases, with 7 bases of the junction left unmatched. The germline V gene encodes CDR1 SGDLS and CDR2 YYNGEE. In nucleotides, the CDR3 is TGTGCCAGCAGCGAGGGGACAGAACATTACAATGAGCAGTTCTTC. Its translation is CASSEGTEHYNEQFF.

The chain uses TRBV5-1 and TRBJ1-1, with a tentative D call TRBD1 (5 bases). The germline CDR1 and CDR2 sequences are SGHRS and YFSETQ. This CDR3 is 14 amino acids long. V lost 4 bases, J lost 3 bases, and 13 bases lay in between. The CDR3 is CASSPLPGHTEAFF. The CDR3 DNA reads as TGCGCCAGCAGCCCCCTGCCAGGGCACACTGAAGCTTTCTTT.

In its sample, this clone is large. The chain combines TRBV28 with TRBJ2-7; the D gene is possibly TRBD2 (6 bases). This CDR3 has 11 residues. V shed 4 bases and J shed 7 bases, with 8 bases lying between them. The germline V gene has CDR1 MDHEN and CDR2 SYDVKM. The CDR3 DNA sequence: TGTGCCAGCAGTTCAAGCGGGGAGCAGTACTTC. Translated: CASSSSGEQYF.

V and J are TRBV5-1 and TRBJ1-3; TRBD1 might be the D (6 bases). Germline V gene lookup returns CDR1 SGHRS and CDR2 YFSETQ. The germline V and J ends were trimmed by 0 bases and 2 bases, with 9 bases remaining between them. The CDR3 contains 15 residues. The CDR3 DNA reads TGCGCCAGCAGCTTGGGACAGGCTCCTGGAAACACCATATATTTT. Amino acid sequence: CASSLGQAPGNTIYF.

The chain couples TRBV19 to TRBJ1-2, with TRBD1 as a possible D gene (6 bases). Trimming shortened V by 8 bases and J by 3 bases, and 13 bases separated the two germline ends. The CDR3 covers 13 residues. Germline loops: CDR1 LNHDA, CDR2 SQIVND (reference sequence). This CDR3 is CASQEGGDYGYTF. CDR3 bases: TGTGCCAGTCAAGAAGGGGGTGACTATGGCTACACCTTC. The whole variable domain, remainder taken from reference TRBV19 and TRBJ1-2, is DGGITQSPKYLFRKEGQNVTLSCEQNLNHDAMYWYRQDPGQGLRLIYYSQIVNDFQKGDIAEGYSVSREKKESFPLTVTSAQKNPTAFYLCASQEGGDYGYTFGSGTRLTVV.

The rearrangement links TRBV27 to TRBJ2-5; TRBD2 aligns across 10 bases. The V gene end was trimmed by 5 bases and the J gene end by 3 bases; junction bases not matched to a gene: 3. This CDR3 is built from 14 residues. From germline, CDR1 is MNHEY and CDR2 SMNVEV (reference sequence). The CDR3 sequence is CASSDLAGEETQYF. The CDR3 DNA reads as TGTGCCAGCAGTGATCTAGCGGGGGAAGAGACCCAGTACTTC.

This chain uses TRBV9 with TRBJ2-7; 7 bases agree with TRBD1. The junction had 7 bases not matched to a gene; V was cut back by 0 bases and J by 4 bases. Germline V lookup: CDR1 SGDLS, CDR2 YYNGEE. This CDR3 region has 15 residues. CDR3 in DNA: TGTGCCAGCAGCGTAGGCACGGGACAGTTTTACGAGCAGTACTTC. This encodes CASSVGTGQFYEQYF.

The gene calls are TRBV6-6 and TRBJ1-5; 7 bases are a match to TRBD1. Germline V gene data show CDR1 as MNHNY and CDR2 as SVGAGI (reference sequence). CDR3 size: 13 residues. J gave up 7 bases and V 2 bases, and 2 bases lay outside the gene matches. The CDR3 nucleotides are TGTGCCAGCAGTTACGCCAGGGGGCAGCCCCAGCATTTT. Encoded protein: CASSYARGQPQHF.

For this clone: Given the absence of the conserved phenylalanine or tryptophan at the CDR3 end, a read error is likely. The J gene is TRBJ1-2, the V gene TRBV5-5; D not resolved. Germline V lookup: CDR1 SGHKS, CDR2 YYEKEE (reference sequence). The germline V and J ends were trimmed by 3 bases and 7 bases, with 16 bases remaining between them. This CDR3 has 14 amino acids. The CDR3 reads CASSSMYSQSGYTL. The DNA for the CDR3 is TGTGCCAGCAGCTCCATGTACAGCCAAAGTGGCTACACCCTC.

In its sample, this clone was seen a few times. The CDR3 region is CASSSHNNNEQFF. The CDR3 DNA reads TGTGCCAGCAGTTCTCACAACAACAATGAGCAGTTCTTC. This chain uses TRBV27 with TRBJ2-1; D uncertain. The CDR3 is made up of 13 amino acids. V was shortened by 4 bases and J by 5 bases, with 9 bases between the two germline ends. Germline V gene lookup returns CDR1 MNHEY and CDR2 SMNVEV (reference sequence).

This sequence joins TRBV7-6 and TRBJ1-6, with 9 bases lining up with TRBD1. This CDR3 comprises 16 residues. The germline V gene encodes CDR1 SGHVS and CDR2 FNYEAQ. The V segment lost 3 bases and the J segment 0 bases; nucleotides outside the gene matches: 0. As DNA, the CDR3 is TGTGCCAGCAGCTTGACAGGGGGCTCCTATAATTCACCCCTCCACTTT. It encodes CASSLTGGSYNSPLHF.

The chain combines TRBV2 with TRBJ1-2; the match to TRBD1 covers 7 bases. Trimming at V came to 10 bases and at J to 7 bases, leaving 12 bases not matched to a gene. The V gene's germline CDR1 is SNHLY and CDR2 FYNNEI. The CDR3 has 13 amino acids. Here the CDR3 reads CATSAGGAGGYTF. The CDR3 region has the DNA TGTGCCACCTCAGCAGGGGGAGCGGGTGGCTACACCTTC.

The V and J genes are TRBV9 and TRBJ2-2, with D tentatively TRBD2 (7 bases). The V end lost 3 bases, the J end lost 3 bases, and 24 bases lay between the germline ends. The germline gives CDR1 SGDLS, CDR2 YYNGEE. This CDR3 contains 19 residues. This CDR3 is CASSGSTLRGGAYTGELFF. The CDR3 DNA sequence: TGTGCCAGCAGCGGTAGCACCCTCAGAGGGGGGGCCTACACCGGGGAGCTGTTTTTT. The full variable domain, completed using reference TRBV9 and TRBJ2-2, is DSGVTQTPKHLITATGQRVTLRCSPRSGDLSVYWYQQSLDQGLQFLIQYYNGEERAKGNILERFSAQQFPDLHSELNLSSLELGDSALYFCASSGSTLRGGAYTGELFFGEGSRLTVL.

Here the CDR3 reads CASGTGNEKLFF. For the CDR3, the DNA is TGTGCCAGCGGAACGGGGAATGAAAAACTGTTTTTT. The chain uses TRBV2 and TRBJ1-4; D gene ambiguous. Looked up from germline, CDR1 is SNHLY and CDR2 is FYNNEI. CDR3 size: 12 residues. The ends were cut back, 8 bases at V and 5 bases at J, with 9 bases in the middle.

The chain has TRBV30 and TRBJ1-5, with 8 bases aligning to TRBD1. CDR1 GTSNPN and CDR2 SVGIG come from the germline V gene (reference sequence). V lost 3 bases, J lost 6 bases, and 7 bases stayed unmatched. The CDR3 contains 14 residues. This chain's CDR3 is CAWSFDRGGQPQHF. The CDR3 DNA sequence: TGTGCCTGGAGCTTCGACAGGGGTGGTCAGCCCCAGCATTTT.

The V gene is TRBV7-9, the J gene TRBJ2-5; possibly TRBD2 for D (6 bases). V lost 6 bases, J lost 1 base, and 15 bases lay in between. The CDR3 loop spans 15 amino acids. CDR1 and CDR2 from the germline V gene are SEHNR and FQNEAQ (reference sequence). The CDR3 DNA reads TGTGCCAGCAGACGGATGGGGGGTCGCCAAGAGACCCAGTACTTC. It yields the protein CASRRMGGRQETQYF.

The sample holds a few counts of this clone. The chain couples TRBV9 to TRBJ2-1; 7 positions match TRBD2. The CDR3 runs 16 residues. After removal of 0 bases from V and 2 bases from J, the junction contained 5 bases not matched to a gene. CDR1 is SGDLS and CDR2 is YYNGEE in the germline V gene. The chain's CDR3 is CASSVGSGGPYNEQFF. CDR3 nucleotide sequence: TGTGCCAGCAGCGTAGGGTCGGGGGGACCCTACAATGAGCAGTTCTTC.

The rearrangement links TRBV2 to TRBJ1-3, with TRBD1 as a possible D gene (5 bases). The germline V gene has CDR1 SNHLY and CDR2 FYNNEI. Trimming removed 6 bases at V and 2 bases at J, with 5 bases between. The CDR3 has 12 residues. CDR3 sequence (DNA): TGTGCCAGCAGGGGGCCTGGAAACACCATATATTTT. Translating gives CASRGPGNTIYF.

This clone was found a few times. The V gene is TRBV25-1, the J gene TRBJ2-3; D call uncertain. From germline, CDR1 is MGHDK and CDR2 SYGVNS. The CDR3 length is 14 residues. Trimming pared 5 bases from V and 6 bases from J, leaving 15 bases between. CDR3 loop: CASSLGSGSDTQYF. Here the CDR3 DNA reads TGTGCCAGCAGTCTGGGCTCCGGATCCGATACGCAGTATTTT.

The J gene is TRBJ1-5, the V gene TRBV28; 8 positions match TRBD1. From germline, CDR1 is MDHEN and CDR2 SYDVKM. J lost 2 bases, V lost 6 bases, and 18 bases had no gene match. The CDR3 has 19 amino acids. The CDR3 protein is CASSPHDRGETWGNQPQHF. In DNA form, the CDR3 reads TGTGCCAGCAGCCCTCACGACAGGGGAGAGACTTGGGGCAATCAGCCCCAGCATTTT.

This clone was detected ten times or more. V gene TRBV7-2 combines with J gene TRBJ1-5, with D uncertain. CDR3 size: 14 residues. CDR1 and CDR2 (germline): SGHTA, FQGNSA. Trimming pared 1 base from V and 7 bases from J, leaving 11 bases between. CDR3 loop: CASSLDSQYQPQHF. The CDR3 DNA follows: TGTGCCAGCAGCTTAGATTCTCAGTACCAGCCCCAGCATTTT.

This clone showed up just once. V and J are TRBV10-2 and TRBJ1-5; no definite D call. Germline V gene sequence: CDR1 WSHSY, CDR2 SAAADI. The CDR3 consists of 12 residues. The V end was cut by 3 bases, the J end by 6 bases, with 6 bases between. In DNA form, the CDR3 reads TGCGCCAGCAGTGACCCCTCTCAGCCCCAGCATTTT. Residues: CASSDPSQPQHF.

The rearrangement uses TRBV12-2 and TRBJ2-7; TRBD2 was called by the table and not checked on the DNA. TRBV12-2 is noted as a pseudogene. The CDR3 consists of 14 residues. CDR3 amino acids: CASRLVGRSYEQYF. The CDR3 DNA follows: TGTGCAAGTCGCTTAGTTGGGAGGTCCTACGAGCAGTACTTC.

V gene TRBV19 combines with J gene TRBJ2-3; TRBD1 agrees at 7 bases. The V segment lost 4 bases and the J segment 7 bases; nucleotides outside the gene matches: 11. CDR1 LNHDA and CDR2 SQIVND come from the germline V gene (reference sequence). The CDR3 has 15 residues. The CDR3 nucleotides are TGTGCCAGTAGTAGGGCGACAGGGACGACACATACGCAGTATTTT. Translating it yields CASSRATGTTHTQYF.